These 10 T cell receptor beta chains were sequenced from one sample in a study of Graves' ophthalmopathy and Graves' hyperthyroidism. CDR3 regions of TCR beta were amplified from RNA transcripts. The workflow started with a first-round RT-PCR run with HTBI primers and then moved on to a second-round multiplex PCR. Using its own MiXCR run on the multiplex PCR reads, TCRdb lists one record per CDR3 protein. The repertoire has about 210,000 distinct CDR3 sequences, approximately 29% of them found once; the top ten carry around 9.8%. The sample consisted of peripheral blood. Source of these receptors: a man in his forties or fifties with Graves' ophthalmopathy.

At least ten counts were recorded for this clonotype. The chain carries TRBV6-1 and TRBJ1-1; D ambiguous. The CDR3 is 15 residues long. V lost 6 bases and J 4 bases, leaving 18 bases between the germline ends. Germline CDR1 reads MNHNS; CDR2 reads SASEGT. The CDR3 DNA is TGTGCCAGCAGCAAGCGAGACACGGCAAGCACTGAAGCTTTCTTT. Its protein product is CASSKRDTASTEAFF.

This rearrangement joins TRBV28 to TRBJ1-1; TRBD1 matches 9 bases. The V gene's germline CDR1 is MDHEN and CDR2 SYDVKM. The junction had 5 bases not matched to a gene; V was cut back by 9 bases and J by 9 bases. The length of the CDR3 is 11 residues. The CDR3 spells CASSYRGQAFF. The CDR3 region has the DNA TGTGCCAGTTCCTACAGGGGGCAAGCTTTCTTT.

The chain combines TRBV6-1 with TRBJ1-2; the D is unclear. This CDR3 contains 15 residues. V gave up 7 bases and J gave up 1 base, with 16 bases separating them. Germline V CDR1 and CDR2: MNHNS, SASEGT. The DNA for the CDR3 is TGTGCCAGCACCGACGGTGGCAGGAGTAACTATGGCTACACCTTC. This sequence encodes CASTDGGRSNYGYTF.

This clonotype has only a few counts. J is TRBJ1-1 and V is TRBV6-5, with D possibly being TRBD1 (6 bases). Trimming removed 7 bases at V and 1 base at J, with 13 bases between. The CDR3 loop spans 14 amino acids. Germline assignment: CDR1 MNHEY and CDR2 SVGAGI. The CDR3, as DNA: TGTGCCAGCACTTTAGACAGGACGAACACTGAAGCTTTCTTT. It specifies CASTLDRTNTEAFF.

The sample holds many counts of this clonotype. The gene calls are TRBV11-3 and TRBJ1-1; D is unclear. This CDR3 has 15 residues. CDR1 is SGHNT, CDR2 YENEEA, per germline. The V end lost 5 bases, the J end lost 0 bases, and 13 bases lay between the germline ends. The CDR3 is CASSPWGRVNTEAFF. Written as DNA, the CDR3 is TGTGCCAGCAGCCCCTGGGGAAGGGTGAACACTGAAGCTTTCTTT.

The table lists this clonotype with many counts. The V and J genes are TRBV7-8 and TRBJ2-7; possibly TRBD1 for D (6 bases). Trimming took off 5 bases at V and 1 base at J, with 6 bases between the two ends. The CDR3 extends over 12 amino acids. Germline-derived CDR1 and CDR2 are SGHVS and FQNEAQ. The CDR3 region is CASSGQSYEQYF. In DNA form, the CDR3 reads TGTGCCAGCAGCGGACAGTCCTACGAGCAGTACTTC.

This clonotype was found many times. V and J are TRBV7-6 and TRBJ2-5, with TRBD1 matching over 8 bases. J lost 5 bases, V lost 5 bases, and 10 bases had no gene match. The CDR3 is made up of 15 amino acids. CDR1 SGHVS and CDR2 FNYEAQ come from the germline V gene. CDR3 nucleotides: TGTGCCAGCAGCACCCGCCCACAGGGGGTCGAGACCCAGTACTTC. This translates into CASSTRPQGVETQYF.

This clonotype has a count of ten or more. This chain's CDR3 is CASSQRNRANTGELFF. In DNA form, the CDR3 reads TGTGCCAGCAGCCAAAGAAACAGGGCGAACACCGGGGAGCTGTTTTTT. This sequence joins TRBV11-2 and TRBJ2-2; perhaps TRBD1 as D (6 bases). Germline CDR1 and CDR2: SGHAT and FQNNGV. The CDR3 consists of 16 residues. With 5 bases removed from V and 0 bases from J, the gap between germline ends came to 13 bases.

This rearrangement joins TRBV6-1 to TRBJ1-2; 8 bases line up with TRBD1. The germline CDR1 and CDR2 sequences are MNHNS and SASEGT. CDR3 length equals 11 residues. The CDR3 DNA follows: TGTGAGACAGGGGCCAACTATGGCTACACCTTC. Its protein product is CETGANYGYTF.

The chain is built from TRBV11-2 and TRBJ1-1, with unresolved D. V was trimmed by 1 base and J by 6 bases, leaving 18 bases between them. Germline V gene data show CDR1 as SGHAT and CDR2 as FQNNGV. The CDR3 has 16 amino acids. CDR3 DNA: TGTGCCAGCAGCTTAGTGGCGGGGAGCCTCGGCTCTGAAGCTTTCTTT. This sequence encodes CASSLVAGSLGSEAFF.